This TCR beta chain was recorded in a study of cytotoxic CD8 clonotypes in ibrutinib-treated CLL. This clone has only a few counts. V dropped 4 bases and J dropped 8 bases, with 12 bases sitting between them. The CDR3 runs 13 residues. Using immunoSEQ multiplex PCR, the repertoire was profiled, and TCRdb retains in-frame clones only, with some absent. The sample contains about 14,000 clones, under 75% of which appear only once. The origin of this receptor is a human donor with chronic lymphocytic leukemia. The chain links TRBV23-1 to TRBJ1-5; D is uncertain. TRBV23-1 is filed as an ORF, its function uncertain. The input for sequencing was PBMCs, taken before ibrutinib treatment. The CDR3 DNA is TGCGCCAGCAGTCCCCCCTGGGGTAAGCCCCAGCATTTT. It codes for CASSPPWGKPQHF.